This TCR beta chain was identified in a study of CD8 T cells in ankylosing spondylitis. Of note for this clonotype: As yet, its antigen is unknown.

Quantitative barcoded 5'-RACE was used to prepare TCR beta libraries. In TCRdb, the 5' RACE reads were re-called with MiXCR into one record per CDR3 protein. This sample has 130,000 to 150,000 distinct CDR3 sequences, with 7% to 10% found just once. The germline CDR1 and CDR2 sequences are MNHEY and SVGEGT. Trimming removed 2 bases from V and 5 bases from J, with 12 bases in between. There are 14 residues in the CDR3. Study-wide points: Before this, some motif variants had been reported in reactive arthritis synovial fluid and blood. For ankylosing spondylitis blood, a TCR beta motif of 7 or 8 highly homologous variants appeared characteristic. The authors reported significant enrichment of disease-linked clones in matched ankylosing spondylitis synovial fluid.

What was sequenced was synovial fluid, either unsorted or a sorted T cell fraction (not recorded which). The chain uses TRBV6-2 or TRBV6-3 and TRBJ2-5; D may be TRBD2 (5 bases). The source of this sequence is a male donor with ankylosing spondylitis. CDR3 sequence reads: CASSYRRTGETQYF. The CDR3 DNA is TGTGCCAGCAGTTACAGGCGAACGGGGGAGACCCAGTACTTC.